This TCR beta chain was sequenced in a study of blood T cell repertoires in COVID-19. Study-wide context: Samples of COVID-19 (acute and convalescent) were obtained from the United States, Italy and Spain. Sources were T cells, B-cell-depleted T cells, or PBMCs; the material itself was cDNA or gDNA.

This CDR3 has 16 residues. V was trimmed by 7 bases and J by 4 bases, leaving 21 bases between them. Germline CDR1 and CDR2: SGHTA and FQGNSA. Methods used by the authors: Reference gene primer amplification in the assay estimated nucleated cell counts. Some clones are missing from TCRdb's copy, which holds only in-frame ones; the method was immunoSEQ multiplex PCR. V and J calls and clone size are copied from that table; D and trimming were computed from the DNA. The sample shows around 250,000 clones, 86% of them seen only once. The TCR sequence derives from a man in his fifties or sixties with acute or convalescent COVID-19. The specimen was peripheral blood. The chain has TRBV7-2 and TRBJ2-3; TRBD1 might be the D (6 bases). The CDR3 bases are TGTGCCAGCAAACTACGTTGGGGGCTGATATCAGATACGCAGTATTTT. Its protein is CASKLRWGLISDTQYF.